This passage covers 21 T cell receptor beta chains from one sample sequenced in a study of blood T cell repertoires in COVID-19. TCRdb's table, derived via immunoSEQ multiplex PCR, lists solely in-frame clones and lacks some. In the table there are a few hundred thousand clones, around 88% of which are singletons. The sample consisted of PBMCs or T cells enriched from blood (not recorded which). All receptors derive from a woman aged 40-49 years with acute COVID-19.

The chain uses TRBV7-8 and TRBJ2-1; the D is unclear. The CDR3 covers 12 residues. V lost 1 base to trimming and J lost 9 bases, with 7 bases between them. Per the germline V gene, CDR1 is SGHVS and CDR2 is FQNEAQ. The chain's CDR3 is CASSLGKREQFF. The CDR3 DNA reads TGTGCCAGCAGCTTAGGCAAGCGTGAGCAGTTCTTC.

The CDR3 is CASSLALVGAGTGELFF. In DNA form, the CDR3 reads TGTGCCAGCAGCTTGGCCCTAGTGGGGGCAGGCACCGGGGAGCTGTTTTTT. The chain employs TRBV5-4 and TRBJ2-2, with D tentatively TRBD1 (6 bases). The germline V gene has CDR1 SGHNT and CDR2 YYREEE (reference sequence). This CDR3 has 17 residues. Trimming pared 0 bases from V and 4 bases from J, leaving 16 bases between.

J is TRBJ2-7 and V is TRBV27; 13 bases are shared with TRBD2. The CDR3 extends over 15 amino acids. Trimming removed 5 bases from V and 0 bases from J; junction bases left unmatched: 1. Germline V gene data show CDR1 as MNHEY and CDR2 as SMNVEV (reference sequence). CDR3 amino acids: CASSRLAGGSYEQYV. CDR3 nucleotide sequence: TGTGCCAGCAGTCGACTAGCGGGAGGCTCCTACGAGCAGTACGTC.

This chain joins TRBV18 and TRBJ1-5, with D maybe TRBD1 (6 bases). CDR1 and CDR2 (germline): KGHSH, LQKENI. Trimming stripped 3 bases from V and 4 bases from J, with 10 bases between. There are 14 residues in the CDR3. The CDR3 sequence is CASSPTGLNQPQHF. The CDR3 DNA sequence: TGTGCCAGCTCACCGACAGGTCTAAATCAGCCCCAGCATTTT.

Only one count was recorded for this clone. This rearrangement joins TRBV5-1 to TRBJ2-3; D is undetermined. This CDR3 contains 14 residues. Trimming took 4 bases from V and 0 from J, leaving 9 bases between them. Per the germline V gene, CDR1 is SGHRS and CDR2 is YFSETQ. CDR3 sequence: CASSLPGSTDTQYF. The CDR3 DNA is TGCGCCAGCAGCCTCCCCGGGAGCACAGATACGCAGTATTTT. The full variable domain, with the rest looked up from reference TRBV5-1 and TRBJ2-3, is KAGVTQTPRYLIKTRGQQVTLSCSPISGHRSVSWYQQTPGQGLQFLFEYFSETQRNKGNFPGRFSGRQFSNSRSEMNVSTLELGDSALYLCASSLPGSTDTQYFGPGTRLTVL.

The chain recombines TRBV18 with TRBJ2-3; D perhaps matches TRBD1 (5 bases). The CDR3 consists of 14 residues. Per the germline V gene, CDR1 is KGHSH and CDR2 is LQKENI. The V and J ends lost 3 bases and 1 base respectively, with 8 bases between them. The CDR3 sequence is CASSPPQGTDTQYF. As DNA, the CDR3 is TGTGCCAGCTCACCGCCACAGGGCACAGATACGCAGTATTTT.

The chain links TRBV5-1 to TRBJ2-1, with D possibly matching TRBD2 (5 bases). Per germline, CDR1 SGHRS and CDR2 YFSETQ. The CDR3 contains 17 residues. The ends were cut back, 2 bases at V and 8 bases at J, with 23 bases in the middle. The CDR3 sequence: CASSFQSLLGLEDEQFF. CDR3 sequence (DNA): TGCGCCAGCAGCTTCCAATCCTTACTGGGCTTGGAGGATGAGCAGTTCTTC.

Points on this clone: In the same sample, other DNA sequences code for this CDR3. This chain's CDR3 is CAWSVQGDQPQHF. The DNA of the CDR3 is TGTGCCTGGAGTGTACAAGGAGATCAGCCCCAGCATTTT. V and J are TRBV30 and TRBJ1-5, with D uncertain. The germline V gene encodes CDR1 GTSNPN and CDR2 SVGIG (reference sequence). CDR3 size: 13 residues. V was cut by 0 bases and J by 5 bases, with 8 bases left in between.

The J gene is TRBJ2-1, the V gene TRBV28; D unresolved. Trimming stripped 5 bases from V and 0 bases from J, with 11 bases between. The CDR3 contains 15 residues. The V gene's germline CDR1 is MDHEN and CDR2 SYDVKM. The CDR3 sequence is CASSVPPPSYNEQFF. DNA for the CDR3: TGTGCCAGCAGTGTTCCCCCTCCCTCCTACAATGAGCAGTTCTTC.

The chain employs TRBV13 and TRBJ2-7; the match to TRBD2 covers 11 bases. Germline CDR1 reads PRHDT; CDR2 reads FYEKMQ (reference sequence). CDR3 length: 13 residues. The junction had 0 bases not matched to a gene; V was cut back by 3 bases and J by 5 bases. In DNA form, the CDR3 reads TGTGCCAGCAGCTTGACTAGCGGGAACGAGCAGTACTTC. It translates to CASSLTSGNEQYF.

J is TRBJ1-5 and V is TRBV7-6, with 8 bases matching TRBD1. The germline V gene encodes CDR1 SGHVS and CDR2 FNYEAQ. CDR3 length: 15 residues. Trimming at V came to 1 base and at J to 7 bases, leaving 6 bases not matched to a gene. The CDR3 protein is CASSLVQGAWQPQHF. Here the CDR3 DNA reads TGTGCCAGCAGCTTAGTGCAGGGGGCTTGGCAGCCCCAGCATTTT.

The chain carries TRBV6-5 and TRBJ2-7; 10 nucleotides align to TRBD2. CDR1 is MNHEY and CDR2 is SVGAGI in the germline V gene. V was pared by 2 bases and J by 6 bases, with 1 base of the junction left unmatched. This CDR3 contains 13 residues. The DNA of the CDR3 is TGTGCCAGCAGTTACGGGACTAGCGTCGAGCAGTACTTC. Residues: CASSYGTSVEQYF.

The chain combines TRBV2 with TRBJ1-2; no reliable D call. This CDR3 has 14 amino acids. Per the germline V gene, CDR1 is SNHLY and CDR2 is FYNNEI. The V and J ends lost 8 bases and 4 bases respectively, with 17 bases between them. The CDR3 spells CASESEDRTYGYTF. The DNA of the CDR3 is TGTGCCAGCGAGTCAGAGGATAGAACCTATGGCTACACCTTC.

CDR3 in amino acids: CASSDGMNSPLHF. The DNA for the CDR3 is TGTGCCAGCAGTGACGGGATGAATTCACCCCTCCACTTT. J is TRBJ1-6 and V is TRBV2, with D hard to call. The CDR3 is 13 residues long. V lost 3 bases, J lost 7 bases, and 7 bases lay in between. The germline V gene encodes CDR1 SNHLY and CDR2 FYNNEI.

V and J are TRBV28 and TRBJ1-6, with D hard to call. The CDR3 sequence is 18 residues long. Germline V CDR1 and CDR2: MDHEN, SYDVKM. V lost 4 bases and J 7 bases, leaving 23 bases between the germline ends. The CDR3 DNA sequence: TGTGCCAGCAGTTCTAACGTCGAGGATATATCATGGAATTCACCCCTCCACTTT. This sequence encodes CASSSNVEDISWNSPLHF.

The V gene is TRBV28, the J gene TRBJ1-1; D is unresolved. The ends were cut back, 7 bases at V and 6 bases at J, with 15 bases in the middle. Germline assignment: CDR1 MDHEN and CDR2 SYDVKM. The CDR3 spans 13 residues. The CDR3: CASTILGVPEAFF. CDR3 nucleotides: TGTGCCAGCACAATCCTCGGGGTTCCTGAAGCTTTCTTT.

This chain joins TRBV2 and TRBJ1-1, with 7 nucleotides matching TRBD1. The CDR3 loop spans 14 amino acids. Germline V CDR1 and CDR2: SNHLY, FYNNEI. V trimming: 6 bases; J trimming: 1 base; junction bases outside the gene matches: 5. CDR3 amino acids: CASSWDSKNTEAFF. The CDR3 DNA is TGTGCCAGCAGCTGGGACAGCAAGAACACTGAAGCTTTCTTT.

The V call is TRBV7-8, the J call TRBJ2-1; weak D call: TRBD2 (5 bases). This CDR3 contains 14 residues. Germline CDR1 and CDR2: SGHVS and FQNEAQ. V lost 8 bases, J lost 10 bases, and 21 bases lay in between. The DNA for the CDR3 is TGTGCCAGCCGCCGAGGAATAGCGAGTAGCGAGCAGTTCTTC. Protein: CASRRGIASSEQFF.

This sequence joins TRBV30 and TRBJ2-5; D possibly corresponds to TRBD1 (6 bases). CDR1 and CDR2 (germline): GTSNPN, SVGIG (reference sequence). V shed 2 bases and J shed 2 bases, with 9 bases lying between them. The CDR3 length is 13 residues. The CDR3 nucleotides read TGTGCCTGGAGTCGGACAGCACAAGAGACCCAGTACTTC. Its protein is CAWSRTAQETQYF.

V gene TRBV9 combines with J gene TRBJ2-7; 10 nucleotides agree with TRBD2. CDR1 is SGDLS, CDR2 YYNGEE, per germline. The CDR3 is 15 amino acids. V shed 3 bases and J 4 bases; nucleotides not matched to a gene: 7. CDR3 nucleotide sequence: TGTGCCAGCAGCGAAGGGACTAGCGACAATTACGAGCAGTACTTC. It encodes CASSEGTSDNYEQYF.

This chain connects TRBV7-2 to TRBJ2-7; TRBD2 matches 7 bases. Losses at the gene ends were 0 bases for V and 2 bases for J; bases not matched to a gene: 4. Germline CDR1 is SGHTA and CDR2 is FQGNSA. The CDR3 is 15 residues long. The CDR3 DNA follows: TGTGCCAGCAGCTTAGCTAGCGGGTCTACCTACGAGCAGTACTTC. Translation gives CASSLASGSTYEQYF.